This TCR beta chain emerged from a study of blood T cell repertoires in COVID-19. About the research overall: The United States, Italy and Spain were the sources of the acute and convalescent COVID-19 samples. PBMCs, B-cell-depleted T cells, or T cells were the source of the cDNA or gDNA that made up the material.

Germline CDR1 ENHRY, CDR2 SYGVKD. The CDR3 has 14 amino acids. V lost 2 bases to trimming and J lost 3 bases, with 10 bases between them. Enrolled during active infection, Seattle patients were then followed longitudinally. This clone was seen just once. Original handling: Nucleated cell counts were estimated from reference gene primer amplification. Clones were sequenced by immunoSEQ multiplex PCR, and TCRdb holds only the in-frame ones, with some missing. V, J and clone size are those of that table, while D and trimming were read from the DNA. The sample records approximately 150,000 clones, around 90% being singletons.

The sample taken for sequencing was peripheral blood. The TCR sequence derives from a man aged 18 to 29 with COVID-19, enrolled during active disease. The V gene is TRBV10-3, the J gene TRBJ1-2; D is perhaps TRBD1 (6 bases). The CDR3 loop reads CAISEPNRDYGYTF. Written as DNA, the CDR3 is TGTGCCATCAGTGAGCCGAACAGGGACTATGGCTACACCTTC.